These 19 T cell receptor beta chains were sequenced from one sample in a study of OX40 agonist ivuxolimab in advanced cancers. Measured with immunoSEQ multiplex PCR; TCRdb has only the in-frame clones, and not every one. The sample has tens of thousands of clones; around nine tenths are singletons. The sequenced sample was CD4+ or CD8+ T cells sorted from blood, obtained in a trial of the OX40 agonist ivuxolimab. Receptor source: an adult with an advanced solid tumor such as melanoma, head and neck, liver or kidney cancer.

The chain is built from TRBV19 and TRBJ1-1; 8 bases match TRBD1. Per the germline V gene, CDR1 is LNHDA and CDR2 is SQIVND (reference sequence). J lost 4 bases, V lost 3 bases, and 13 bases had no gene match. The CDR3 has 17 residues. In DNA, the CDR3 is TGTGCCAGTAGTATGATCCAGGGGGCAAGTGAGGTCACTGAAGCTTTCTTT. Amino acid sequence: CASSMIQGASEVTEAFF.

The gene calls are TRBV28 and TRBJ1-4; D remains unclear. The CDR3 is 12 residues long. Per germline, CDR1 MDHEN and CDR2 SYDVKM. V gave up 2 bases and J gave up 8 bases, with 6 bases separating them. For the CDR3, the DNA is TGTGCCAGCAGTTTAAGAAGGGAAAAACTGTTTTTT. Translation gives CASSLRREKLFF.

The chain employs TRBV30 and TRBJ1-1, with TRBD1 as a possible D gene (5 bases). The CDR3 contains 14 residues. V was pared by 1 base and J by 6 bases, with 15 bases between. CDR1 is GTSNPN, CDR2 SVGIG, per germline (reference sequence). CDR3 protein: CAWSGPGSQAEAFF. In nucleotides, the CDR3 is TGTGCCTGGAGTGGCCCAGGGTCTCAGGCTGAAGCTTTCTTT.

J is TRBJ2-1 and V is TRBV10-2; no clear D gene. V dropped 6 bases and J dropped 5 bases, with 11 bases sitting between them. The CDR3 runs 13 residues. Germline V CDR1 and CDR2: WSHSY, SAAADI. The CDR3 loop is CASRSNANNEQFF. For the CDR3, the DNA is TGCGCCAGCAGGAGTAACGCAAACAATGAGCAGTTCTTC.

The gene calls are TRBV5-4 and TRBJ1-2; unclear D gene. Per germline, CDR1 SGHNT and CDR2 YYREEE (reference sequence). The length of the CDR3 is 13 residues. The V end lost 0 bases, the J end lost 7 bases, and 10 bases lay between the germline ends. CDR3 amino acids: CASSLVSDIGYTF. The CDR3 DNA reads TGTGCCAGCAGCTTGGTGTCAGACATTGGCTACACCTTC.

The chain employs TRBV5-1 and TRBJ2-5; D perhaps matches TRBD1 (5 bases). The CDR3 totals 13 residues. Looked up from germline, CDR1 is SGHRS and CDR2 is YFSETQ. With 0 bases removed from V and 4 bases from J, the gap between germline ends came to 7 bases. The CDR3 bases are TGCGCCAGCAGCTTGGATGGGGCAGAGACCCAGTACTTC. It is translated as CASSLDGAETQYF.

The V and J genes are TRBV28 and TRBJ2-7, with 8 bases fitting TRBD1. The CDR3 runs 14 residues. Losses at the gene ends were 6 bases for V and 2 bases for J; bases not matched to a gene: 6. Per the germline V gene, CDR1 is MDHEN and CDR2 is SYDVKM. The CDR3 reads CASRRQGITYEQYF. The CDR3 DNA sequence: TGTGCCAGCAGGCGACAGGGGATAACCTACGAGCAGTACTTC.

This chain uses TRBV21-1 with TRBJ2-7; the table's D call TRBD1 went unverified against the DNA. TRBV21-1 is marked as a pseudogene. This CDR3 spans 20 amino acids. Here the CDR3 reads CASSKDDRGPRQGVSYEQYF. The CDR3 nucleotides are TGTGCCAGCAGCAAAGACGATCGGGGTCCGAGACAGGGGGTTTCGTACGAGCAGTACTTC.

CDR3 in amino acids: CASSETGNQPQHF. In DNA form, the CDR3 reads TGTGCCAGCAGCGAAACAGGGAATCAGCCCCAGCATTTT. This chain connects TRBV28 to TRBJ1-5, with D possibly TRBD1 on 6 matching bases. CDR1 is MDHEN, CDR2 SYDVKM, per germline. Deletions cut 6 bases from V and 4 bases from J, with 10 bases between. CDR3 length: 13 amino acids.

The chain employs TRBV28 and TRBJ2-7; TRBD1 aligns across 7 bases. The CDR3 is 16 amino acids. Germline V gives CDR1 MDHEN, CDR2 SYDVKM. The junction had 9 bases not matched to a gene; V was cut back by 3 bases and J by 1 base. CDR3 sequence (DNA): TGTGCCAGCAGTTTTATGTGGGACAGCTCTTCCTACGAGCAGTACTTC. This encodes CASSFMWDSSSYEQYF. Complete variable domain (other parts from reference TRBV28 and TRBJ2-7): DVKVTQSSRYLVKRTGEKVFLECVQDMDHENMFWYRQDPGLGLRLIYFSYDVKMKEKGDIPEGYSVSREKKERFSLILESASTNQTSMYLCASSFMWDSSSYEQYFGPGTRLTVT.

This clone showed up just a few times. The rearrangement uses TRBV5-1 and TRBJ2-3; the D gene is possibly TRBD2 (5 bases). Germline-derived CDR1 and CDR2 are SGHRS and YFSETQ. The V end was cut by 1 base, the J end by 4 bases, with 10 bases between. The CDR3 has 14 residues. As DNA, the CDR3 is TGCGCCAGCAGCTTGTTAGGACTCCCAGATACGCAGTATTTT. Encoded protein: CASSLLGLPDTQYF.

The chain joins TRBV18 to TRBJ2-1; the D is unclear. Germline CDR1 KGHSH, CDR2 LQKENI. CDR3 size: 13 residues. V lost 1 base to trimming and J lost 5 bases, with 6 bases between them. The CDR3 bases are TGTGCCAGCTCACCACAACTGAACAATGAGCAGTTCTTC. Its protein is CASSPQLNNEQFF.

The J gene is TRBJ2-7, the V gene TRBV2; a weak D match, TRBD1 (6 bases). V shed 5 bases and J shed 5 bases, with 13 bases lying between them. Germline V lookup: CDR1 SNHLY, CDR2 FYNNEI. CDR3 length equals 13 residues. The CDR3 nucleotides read TGTGCCAGCAGTTTCATACAGGGAGACGAGCAGTACTTC. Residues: CASSFIQGDEQYF.

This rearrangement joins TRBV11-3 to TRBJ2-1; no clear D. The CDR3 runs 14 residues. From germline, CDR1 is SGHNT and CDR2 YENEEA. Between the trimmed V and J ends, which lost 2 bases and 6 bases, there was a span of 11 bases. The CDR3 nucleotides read TGTGCCAGCAGCTTAATTAGTAGTGCCAATGAGCAGTTCTTC. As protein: CASSLISSANEQFF. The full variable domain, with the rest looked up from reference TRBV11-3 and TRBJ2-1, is EAGVVQSPRYKIIEKKQPVAFWCNPISGHNTLYWYLQNLGQGPELLIRYENEEAVDDSQLPKDRFSAERLKGVDSTLKIQPAELGDSAVYLCASSLISSANEQFFGPGTRLTVL.

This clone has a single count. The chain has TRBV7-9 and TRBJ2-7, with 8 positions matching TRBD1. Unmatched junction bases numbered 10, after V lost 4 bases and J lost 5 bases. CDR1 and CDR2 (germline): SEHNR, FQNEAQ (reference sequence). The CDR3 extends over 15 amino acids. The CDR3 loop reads CASSSRRAGGDEQYF. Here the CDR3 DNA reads TGTGCCAGCAGCTCCCGGCGAGCAGGGGGCGACGAGCAGTACTTC.

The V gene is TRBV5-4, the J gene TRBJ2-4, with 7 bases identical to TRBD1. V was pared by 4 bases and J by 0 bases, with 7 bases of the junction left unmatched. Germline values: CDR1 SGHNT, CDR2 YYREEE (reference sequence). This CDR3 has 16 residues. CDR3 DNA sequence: TGTGCCAGCAGCGCGGCAGGGGGTCTAGCCAAAAACATTCAGTACTTC. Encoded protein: CASSAAGGLAKNIQYF.

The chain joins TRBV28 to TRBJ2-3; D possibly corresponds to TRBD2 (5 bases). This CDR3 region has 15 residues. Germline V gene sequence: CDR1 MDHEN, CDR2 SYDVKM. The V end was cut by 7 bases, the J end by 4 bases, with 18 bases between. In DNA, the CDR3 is TGTGCCAGCAAACTGCTTTGGGGAGTTTCAGATACGCAGTATTTT. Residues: CASKLLWGVSDTQYF. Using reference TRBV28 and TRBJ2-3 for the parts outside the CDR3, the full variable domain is DVKVTQSSRYLVKRTGEKVFLECVQDMDHENMFWYRQDPGLGLRLIYFSYDVKMKEKGDIPEGYSVSREKKERFSLILESASTNQTSMYLCASKLLWGVSDTQYFGPGTRLTVL.

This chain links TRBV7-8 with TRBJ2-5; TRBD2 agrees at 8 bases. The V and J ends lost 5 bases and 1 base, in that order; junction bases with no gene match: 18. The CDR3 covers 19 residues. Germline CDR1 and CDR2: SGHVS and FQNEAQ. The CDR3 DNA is TGTGCCAGCAGCCCCAAGCGAGTTTGGCTAGCGGGTCTCCAAGAGACCCAGTACTTC. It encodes CASSPKRVWLAGLQETQYF.

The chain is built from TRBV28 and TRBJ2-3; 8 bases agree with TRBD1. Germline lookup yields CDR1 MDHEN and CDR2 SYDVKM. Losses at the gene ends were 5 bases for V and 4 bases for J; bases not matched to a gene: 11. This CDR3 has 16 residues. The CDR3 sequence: CASSQSGGSRADTQYF. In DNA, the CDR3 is TGTGCCAGCAGTCAATCAGGGGGCAGTAGGGCAGATACGCAGTATTTT.